Listed below are T cell receptor beta chains from one sample, sequenced in a study of blood T cells in healthy people across ages. TCRdb re-called the 5' RACE reads through MiXCR, storing one row per CDR3 protein. The table includes under 1 million distinct CDR3 sequences, around 45% detected once. The sample taken for sequencing was blood. These receptors were taken from a man aged 55 to 69 in good health. The CDR3 runs from the conserved cysteine through the conserved F or W. A D gene is named only where the DNA matches it firmly. Clone size, where shown, is once, few, many, or a class for clones that have expanded.

TRBJ1-2,TRBV7-6,-,TRBD1,17,TGTGCCAGCAGCCCGGGACAGGGGAGGGCGGTTAACTATGGCTACACCTTC,CASSPGQGRAVNYGYTF
TRBJ1-2,TRBV29-1,few,-,12,TGCAGCGTTGGCAGGGGCGGCTATGGCTACACCTTC,CSVGRGGYGYTF
TRBJ1-4,TRBV6-1,many,TRBD1,16,TGTGCCAGCAGTGACCTCGGACAGGGGGCAGATGAAAAACTGTTTTTT,CASSDLGQGADEKLFF
TRBJ2-3,TRBV9,-,-,16,TGTGCCAGCAGCCCCCCGACGGGCGAAGGCACAAATACGCAGTATTTT,CASSPPTGEGTNTQYF
TRBJ2-7,TRBV9,-,-,14,TGTGCCAGCAGCGTAGAAGGGACGGGGTACGAGCAGTACTTC,CASSVEGTGYEQYF
TRBJ2-3,TRBV12-3/TRBV12-4,-,-,12,TGTGCCAGCAGTCCCGCCTCCGATACGCAGTATTTT,CASSPASDTQYF
TRBJ1-5,TRBV25-1,-,TRBD1,15,TGTGCCAGCAGTTCGCAGGGGGCCGGGGGTCAGCCCCAGCATTTT,CASSSQGAGGQPQHF
TRBJ2-7,TRBV6-5,-,TRBD2,15,TGTGCCAGCAGTCCCTCTGTGACTAGCCCACATGAGCAGTACTTC,CASSPSVTSPHEQYF
TRBJ2-2,TRBV5-1,-,TRBD1,14,TGCGCCAGCAGCGGGGACAGAAACACCGGGGAGCTGTTTTTT,CASSGDRNTGELFF
TRBJ2-3,TRBV12-3/TRBV12-4,-,TRBD2,14,TGTGCCAGCAGTCCCAGCGGGGAAACAGATGCGCAGTATTTT,CASSPSGETDAQYF
TRBJ2-5,TRBV14,-,TRBD1,15,TGTGCCAGCAGCCCGCGGGACAGGGTTTTGGAGACCCAGTACTTC,CASSPRDRVLETQYF
TRBJ1-1,TRBV29-1,-,-,12,TGCAGCGTTGCACAGGGAGTTACTGAAGCTTTCTTT,CSVAQGVTEAFF
TRBJ2-5,TRBV5-1,-,-,14,TGCGCCAGCAGCGGCAGCACTGTTCAAGAGACCCAGTACTTC,CASSGSTVQETQYF
TRBJ2-4,TRBV20-1,-,-,12,TGCAGTGCTGCGGGGGCGCAAAACATTCAGTACTTC,CSAAGAQNIQYF
TRBJ2-6,TRBV18,-,TRBD1,16,TGTGCCAGCTCACCACGACAGGGTTCTGGGGCCAACGTCCTGACTTTC,CASSPRQGSGANVLTF
TRBJ2-5,TRBV4-3,-,TRBD2,15,TGCGCCAGCAGCCGGGGAGGGGCGGTTCAGGAGACCCAGTACTTC,CASSRGGAVQETQYF
TRBJ2-5,TRBV2,few,TRBD2,14,TGTGCCAGCAGAAGCGGGGGAGGACAAGAGACCCAGTACTTC,CASRSGGGQETQYF
TRBJ2-5,TRBV28,few,TRBD1,16,TGTGCCAGCAGCGGTGGTAGGACAGGGGGCTTTGAGACCCAGTACTTC,CASSGGRTGGFETQYF
TRBJ1-6,TRBV28,few,TRBD1,16,TGTGCCAGCAGTCTCCCCGGACAGGCCTATAATTCACCCCTCCACTTT,CASSLPGQAYNSPLHF
TRBJ2-2,TRBV5-1,-,TRBD2,18,TGCGCCAGCAGCTCACGACTAGCGGGGGGCATGAACACCGGGGAGCTGTTTTTT,CASSSRLAGGMNTGELFF
TRBJ2-3,TRBV4-1,-,-,13,TGCGCCAGCAGCCCCACACCCACAGATACGCAGTATTTT,CASSPTPTDTQYF
TRBJ2-7,TRBV11-2,-,TRBD1,15,TGTGCCAGCAGCTTAAGGGGGCAGAATAATTACGAGCAGTACTTC,CASSLRGQNNYEQYF
TRBJ2-3,TRBV11-3,-,TRBD2,17,TGTGCCAGCAGCAAGGGGACTAGCAGCACTAGCACAGATACGCAGTATTTT,CASSKGTSSTSTDTQYF
TRBJ1-1,TRBV6-2/TRBV6-3,-,TRBD1,14,TGTGCCAGCAGTTACACACAGGGGAGGTCTGAAGCTTTCTTT,CASSYTQGRSEAFF
TRBJ2-6,TRBV5-4,-,-,18,TGTGCCAGCAGCTTGGCAGGCAGGGTTCATGCGGGGGCCAACGTCCTGATTTTC,CASSLAGRVHAGANVLIF
TRBJ2-7,TRBV20-1,few,-,13,TGCAGTGCCCCCAGACCGGGACGCTACGAGCAGTACTTC,CSAPRPGRYEQYF
TRBJ2-1,TRBV6-2/TRBV6-3,few,-,16,TGTGCCAGCAGTTACATCCGGGCCCTTCCCTACAATGAGCAGTTCTTC,CASSYIRALPYNEQFF
TRBJ2-1,TRBV6-1,few,TRBD1,14,TGTGCCAGCAGTACCGACAGGGGCTACAATGAGCAGTTCTTC,CASSTDRGYNEQFF
TRBJ2-1,TRBV20-1,few,-,10,TGCAGTGCCCTTGGGGGTGAGCAGTTCTTC,CSALGGEQFF
TRBJ2-1,TRBV19,-,TRBD2,15,TGTGCCAGTAGTCTTACTAGCGGGGTTTGGTATGAGCAGTTCTTC,CASSLTSGVWYEQFF
TRBJ2-7,TRBV29-1,many,-,12,TGCAGCGTTGTCGTATCCTCCTACGAGCAGTACTTC,CSVVVSSYEQYF
TRBJ1-6,TRBV10-2,-,-,14,TGCGCCAGCAGGTCCCGGGACAAGAATTCACCCCTCCACTTT,CASRSRDKNSPLHF
TRBJ2-7,TRBV25-1,-,TRBD2,15,TGTGCCAGCAGTGGACTAGCGGGGGCCTACAATGAGCAGTACTTC,CASSGLAGAYNEQYF
TRBJ2-3,TRBV9,-,-,17,TGTGCCAGCAGCGTAGTCCCCCTAGCGCAAAATACAGATACGCAGTATTTT,CASSVVPLAQNTDTQYF
TRBJ1-1,TRBV7-2,-,-,15,TGTGCCAGCAGCTTAGCCGGGGGCTGGAACACTGAAGCTTTCTTT,CASSLAGGWNTEAFF
TRBJ1-1,TRBV6-2/TRBV6-3,-,-,14,TGTGCCAGCAGGAAAAACGGAGGTCTCACTGAAGCTTTCTTT,CASRKNGGLTEAFF
TRBJ2-3,TRBV7-3,few,TRBD2,18,TGTGCCAGCAGCTTATTAACCAACTTAGCGGGGTCAACAGATACGCAGTATTTT,CASSLLTNLAGSTDTQYF
TRBJ1-2,TRBV4-1,few,-,15,TGCGCCAGCAGCCAAGAAAAGGACGTATTCTATGGCTACACCTTC,CASSQEKDVFYGYTF
TRBJ1-2,TRBV6-5,-,-,17,TGTGCCAGCAGTTACTCAGGGGCGAGGGCGGGGGTCTATGGCTACACCTTC,CASSYSGARAGVYGYTF
TRBJ2-5,TRBV6-6,-,TRBD2,14,TGTGCCAGCAGCCGACTAGCGGGGTCAGAGACCCAGTACTTC,CASSRLAGSETQYF
TRBJ2-5,TRBV24-1,-,-,12,TGTGCCACCAGTGACCGGCAAGAGACCCAGTACTTC,CATSDRQETQYF
TRBJ2-3,TRBV14,-,-,18,TGTGCCAGCAGCCAAGATGACCGGGGCCGGATTCGCACAGATACGCAGTATTTT,CASSQDDRGRIRTDTQYF
TRBJ2-3,TRBV20-1,once,TRBD2,21,TGCAGTGCTAGAGATAGGGCTAGCGGGGGCCCTAGGGCAAGTTCGGCAGATACGCAGTATTTT,CSARDRASGGPRASSADTQYF
TRBJ2-1,TRBV20-1,few,TRBD1,17,TGCAGTGCTACCGTCGCGTCGGGACAGGGTCACTACAATGAGCAGTTCTTC,CSATVASGQGHYNEQFF
TRBJ2-5,TRBV20-1,few,-,17,TGCAGTGCTAGAGATCTGACAGCCACCAAAAACCAAGAGACCCAGTACTTC,CSARDLTATKNQETQYF
TRBJ1-4,TRBV4-3,-,-,15,TGCGCCAGCAGCCAAGGCCTTAAGGTTTGGGAAAAACTGTTTTTT,CASSQGLKVWEKLFF
TRBJ2-7,TRBV20-1,-,TRBD2,15,TGCAGTGCTAGGCTACCGGGACTAGCGGACTACGAGCAGTACTTC,CSARLPGLADYEQYF
TRBJ1-2,TRBV25-1,few,-,14,TGTGCCAGCAGAATGGACAGCGAGGTTTATGGCTACACCTTC,CASRMDSEVYGYTF
TRBJ2-5,TRBV2,few,-,14,TGTGCCAGCAGTGAAGCGCGAACGCTTGGGACCCAGTACTTC,CASSEARTLGTQYF
TRBJ1-1,TRBV7-6,-,TRBD1,15,TGTGCCAGCAGCTTAGAGGCAGGGGGCGGGGGTGAAGCTTTCTTT,CASSLEAGGGGEAFF
TRBJ2-1,TRBV5-1,-,TRBD1,15,TGCGCCAGCAGCACGGGACAGGGGGCGATCGATGAGCAGTTCTTC,CASSTGQGAIDEQFF
TRBJ2-1,TRBV4-1,-,TRBD2,15,TGCGCCAGCAGCCAAGTAAGCGGGGGGGTCGGTGAGCAGTTCTTC,CASSQVSGGVGEQFF